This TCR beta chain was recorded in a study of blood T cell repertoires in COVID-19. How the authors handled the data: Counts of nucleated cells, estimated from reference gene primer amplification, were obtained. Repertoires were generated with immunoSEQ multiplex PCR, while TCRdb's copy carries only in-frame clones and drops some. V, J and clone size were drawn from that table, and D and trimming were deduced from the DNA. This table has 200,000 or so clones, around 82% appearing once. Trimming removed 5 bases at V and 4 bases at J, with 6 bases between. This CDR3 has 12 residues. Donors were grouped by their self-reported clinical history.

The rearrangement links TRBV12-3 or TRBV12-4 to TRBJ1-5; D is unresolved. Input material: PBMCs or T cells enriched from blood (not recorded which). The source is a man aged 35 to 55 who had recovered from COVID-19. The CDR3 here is CASSNQNQPQHF. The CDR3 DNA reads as TGTGCCAGCAGTAATCAAAATCAGCCCCAGCATTTT.